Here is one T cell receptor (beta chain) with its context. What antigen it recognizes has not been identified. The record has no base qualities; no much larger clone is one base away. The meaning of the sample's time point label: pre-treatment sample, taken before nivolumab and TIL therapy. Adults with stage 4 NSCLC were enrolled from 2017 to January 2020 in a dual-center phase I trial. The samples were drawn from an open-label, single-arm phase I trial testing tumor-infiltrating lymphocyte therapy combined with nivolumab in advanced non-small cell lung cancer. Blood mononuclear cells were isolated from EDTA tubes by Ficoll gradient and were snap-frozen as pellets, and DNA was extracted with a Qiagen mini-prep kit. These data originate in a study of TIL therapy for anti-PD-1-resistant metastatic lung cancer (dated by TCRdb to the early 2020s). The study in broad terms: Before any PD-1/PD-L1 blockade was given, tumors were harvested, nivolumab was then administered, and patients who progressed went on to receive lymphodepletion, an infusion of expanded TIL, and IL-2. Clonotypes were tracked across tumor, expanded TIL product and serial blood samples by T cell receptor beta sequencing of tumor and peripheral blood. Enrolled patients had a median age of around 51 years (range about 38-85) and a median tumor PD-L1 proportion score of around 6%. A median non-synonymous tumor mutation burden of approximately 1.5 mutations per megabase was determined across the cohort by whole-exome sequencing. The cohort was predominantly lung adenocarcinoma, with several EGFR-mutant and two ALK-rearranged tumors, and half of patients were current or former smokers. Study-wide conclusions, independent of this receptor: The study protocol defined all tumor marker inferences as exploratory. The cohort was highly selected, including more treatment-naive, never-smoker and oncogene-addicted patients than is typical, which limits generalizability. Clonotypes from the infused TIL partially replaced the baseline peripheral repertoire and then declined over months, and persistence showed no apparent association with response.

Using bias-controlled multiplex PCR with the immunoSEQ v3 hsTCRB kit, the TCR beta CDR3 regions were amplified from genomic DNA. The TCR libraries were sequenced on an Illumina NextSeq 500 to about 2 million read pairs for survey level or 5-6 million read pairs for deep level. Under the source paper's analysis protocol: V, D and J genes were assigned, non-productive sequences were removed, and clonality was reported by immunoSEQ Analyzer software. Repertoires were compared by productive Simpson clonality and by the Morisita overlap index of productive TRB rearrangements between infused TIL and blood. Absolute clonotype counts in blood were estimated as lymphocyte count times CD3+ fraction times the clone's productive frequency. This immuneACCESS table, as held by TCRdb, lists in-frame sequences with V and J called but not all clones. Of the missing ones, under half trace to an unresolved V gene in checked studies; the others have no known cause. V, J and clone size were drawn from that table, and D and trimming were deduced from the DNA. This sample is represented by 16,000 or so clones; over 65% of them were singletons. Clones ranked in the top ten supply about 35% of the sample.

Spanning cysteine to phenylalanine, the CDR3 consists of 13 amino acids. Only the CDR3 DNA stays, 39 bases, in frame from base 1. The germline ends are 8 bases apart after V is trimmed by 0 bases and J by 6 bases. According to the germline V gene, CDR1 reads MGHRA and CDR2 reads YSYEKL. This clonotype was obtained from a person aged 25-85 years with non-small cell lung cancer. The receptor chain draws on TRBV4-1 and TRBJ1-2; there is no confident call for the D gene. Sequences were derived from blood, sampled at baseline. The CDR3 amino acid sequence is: CASSQETVDGYTF. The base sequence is TGCGCCAGCAGCCAAGAGACGGTGGATGGCTACACCTTC.